This T cell receptor (beta chain) derives from a study of cytomegalovirus exposure and HLA in healthy donors. General study findings and limits: Researchers catalogued about 160 TCR beta chains as cytomegalovirus-associated. TCR beta chains associated with HLA were, in a later analysis, more clonally expanded than equally common others.

A word on this clone: The antigen remains unidentified.

This CDR3 has 19 amino acids. Germline CDR1 reads LNHDA; CDR2 reads SQIVND (reference sequence). The germline V and J ends were trimmed by 0 bases and 2 bases, with 23 bases remaining between them. This PCR relied on a set of 60 Vbeta primers and 13 Jbeta primers. Here immunoSEQ multiplex PCR was the method, and the copy in TCRdb shows in-frame clones only, minus some. In the table there are 150,000 to 200,000 clones, 70% to 85% of which are singletons. The V call is TRBV19, the J call TRBJ2-7, with D possibly matching TRBD2 (6 bases). The sequence came from a young man in good health and CMV-seronegative. The sample was PBMCs. The CDR3 here is CASSIELTLRDSLTYEQYF. The DNA of the CDR3 is TGTGCCAGTAGTATAGAGCTCACGCTAAGGGACTCCCTAACCTACGAGCAGTACTTC.